This T cell receptor (beta chain) is drawn from a study of CD8 T cells in ankylosing spondylitis. J was trimmed by 0 bases and V by 2 bases; bases with no gene match: 8. CDR3 length: 17 residues. Germline-derived CDR1 and CDR2 are MNHEY and SVGAGI. On this clonotype: Antigen unknown.

Overall study results and limits: What seemed typical of ankylosing spondylitis blood was a TCR beta motif built from roughly eight highly homologous variants.

TCRdb itself ran the 5' RACE reads through MiXCR, one entry per CDR3 protein. The table records more than 500,000 distinct CDR3 sequences, approximately 5% of them present only once. This chain joins TRBV6-5 and TRBJ2-5; 8 bases map to TRBD2. The specimen was blood, either unsorted or a sorted T cell fraction (not recorded which). This TCR came from a male donor with ankylosing spondylitis. CDR3 nucleotides: TGTGCCAGCAGTTACGGGGGGCCTAGCGGGTACCAAGAGACCCAGTACTTC. Translation gives CASSYGGPSGYQETQYF.